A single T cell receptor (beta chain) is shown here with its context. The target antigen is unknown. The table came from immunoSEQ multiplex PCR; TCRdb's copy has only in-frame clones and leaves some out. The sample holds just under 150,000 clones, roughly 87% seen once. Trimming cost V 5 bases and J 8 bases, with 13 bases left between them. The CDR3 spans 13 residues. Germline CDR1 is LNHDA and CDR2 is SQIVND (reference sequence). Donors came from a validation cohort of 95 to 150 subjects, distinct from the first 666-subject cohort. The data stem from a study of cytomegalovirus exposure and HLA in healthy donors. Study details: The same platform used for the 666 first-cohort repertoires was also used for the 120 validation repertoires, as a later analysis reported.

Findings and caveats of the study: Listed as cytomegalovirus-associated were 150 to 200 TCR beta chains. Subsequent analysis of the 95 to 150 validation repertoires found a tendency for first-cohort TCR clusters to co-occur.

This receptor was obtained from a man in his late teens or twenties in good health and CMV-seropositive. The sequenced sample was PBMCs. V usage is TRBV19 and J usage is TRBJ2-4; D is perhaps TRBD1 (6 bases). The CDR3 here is CASSGTGYDIQYF. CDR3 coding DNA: TGTGCCAGTAGTGGTACAGGGTATGACATTCAGTACTTC.